The 22 T cell receptor beta chains presented below share a single source sample, sequenced in a study of human T cells and chemical hapten exposure. Time point noted: patch test 3, about 24 weeks after DPC sensitization. Treatment denoted: therapeutic diphenylcyclopropenone sensitization with weekly scalp DPC. It was unfractionated whole blood from which total RNA was extracted. TCRdb reprocessed the RACE reads with MiXCR, giving one entry per CDR3 protein. The sample includes 30,000 to 40,000 distinct CDR3 sequences, more than 8% seen only once; the top ten take over 20%. The sample was whole blood, taken in connection with sensitization to the hapten diphenylcyclopropenone (DPC). These receptors were obtained from a middle-aged man with alopecia areata. Some clones in this sample may be carry-over from other donors' samples.

This clonotype has a handful of counts. An end of the junction does not agree with germline; a read error may underlie this. The chain carries TRBV3-1 and TRBJ2-7; possibly TRBD1 or TRBD2 for D (5 bases each). Per germline, CDR1 LGHDT and CDR2 YNNKEL (reference sequence). This CDR3 spans 12 amino acids. In DNA form, the CDR3 reads TGTGCCAGCAGCCGACCTACAAGGGACCTTACCTTC. Protein product: CASSRPTRDLTF.

This clonotype came up a few times. The chain carries TRBV28 and TRBJ2-7, with TRBD1 identical over 8 bases. The CDR3 extends over 15 amino acids. Germline V gene lookup returns CDR1 MDHEN and CDR2 SYDVKM. V was pared by 6 bases and J by 3 bases, with 10 bases of the junction left unmatched. CDR3 sequence (DNA): TGTGCCAGCAGCCTCACCGGACAGGGCCTCTACGAGCAGTACTTC. Residues: CASSLTGQGLYEQYF.

The chain employs TRBV7-9 and TRBJ2-3, with 7 bases lining up with TRBD2. J gave up 3 bases and V 5 bases, and 2 bases lay outside the gene matches. The CDR3 spans 13 residues. Germline-derived CDR1 and CDR2 are SEHNR and FQNEAQ (reference sequence). This chain's CDR3 is CASSRGRTDTQYF. Written as DNA, the CDR3 is TGTGCCAGCAGCCGCGGGAGAACAGATACGCAGTATTTT.

This clonotype was seen a few times. The chain employs TRBV19 and TRBJ1-1; D possibly corresponds to TRBD1 (6 bases). The V gene's germline CDR1 is LNHDA and CDR2 SQIVND (reference sequence). The V end lost 4 bases, the J end lost 1 base, and 10 bases lay between the germline ends. The CDR3 spans 14 residues. CDR3 loop: CASSKWTANTEAFF. The CDR3 DNA reads as TGTGCCAGTAGTAAGTGGACAGCGAACACTGAAGCTTTCTTT.

There are many counts of this clonotype. As DNA, the CDR3 is TGTGCCAGCAGCTCCCGCAGAGATAATTCACCCCTCCACTTT. Translation gives CASSSRRDNSPLHF. This chain connects TRBV21-1 to TRBJ1-6. TRBV21-1 is an annotated pseudogene. The CDR3 is 14 residues long.

This clonotype was seen ten or more times. The V call is TRBV6-5, the J call TRBJ2-3, with 7 bases that match TRBD2. Germline CDR1 is MNHEY and CDR2 is SVGAGI. This CDR3 region has 16 residues. V trimming: 2 bases; J trimming: 2 bases; junction bases outside the gene matches: 7. The CDR3 is CASSYSLAELTDTQYF. CDR3 nucleotide sequence: TGTGCCAGCAGTTACAGTCTAGCGGAACTCACAGATACGCAGTATTTT.

This clonotype was seen a handful of times. The chain uses TRBV29-1 and TRBJ2-1; no definite D call. The CDR3 consists of 11 residues. The germline CDR1 and CDR2 sequences are SQVTM and ANQGSEA. The V and J ends lost 3 bases and 10 bases respectively, with 10 bases between them. The CDR3 reads CSVEVLQEQFF. CDR3 bases: TGCAGCGTTGAGGTCCTCCAAGAGCAGTTCTTC.

There are many counts of this clonotype. This sequence joins TRBV9 and TRBJ2-4; D is uncertain. The germline V and J ends were trimmed by 0 bases and 9 bases, with 16 bases remaining between them. This CDR3 is 15 amino acids long. Looked up from germline, CDR1 is SGDLS and CDR2 is YYNGEE. The CDR3 DNA reads TGTGCCAGCAGCGTAGGCGGCTCCCAGGCGGCCATTCAGTACTTC. Its protein is CASSVGGSQAAIQYF. The variable domain in full, with the rest retrieved from reference TRBV9 and TRBJ2-4, is DSGVTQTPKHLITATGQRVTLRCSPRSGDLSVYWYQQSLDQGLQFLIQYYNGEERAKGNILERFSAQQFPDLHSELNLSSLELGDSALYFCASSVGGSQAAIQYFGAGTRLSVL.

In the case of this clonotype: The junction differs from germline at one of its ends, possibly a read error. The V and J genes are TRBV5-1 and TRBJ2-3, with D tentatively TRBD1 (5 bases). CDR3 length equals 15 residues. Germline V gene lookup returns CDR1 SGHRS and CDR2 YFSETQ. The CDR3 coding sequence is TGCACCAGCAGCCCCGACAGCTTCTCCACAGATACGCAGTATTTT. Protein: CTSSPDSFSTDTQYF. The variable domain in full, with the rest retrieved from reference TRBV5-1 and TRBJ2-3, is KAGVTQTPRYLIKTRGQQVTLSCSPISGHRSVSWYQQTPGQGLQFLFEYFSETQRNKGNFPGRFSGRQFSNSRSEMNVSTLELGDSALYLCTSSPDSFSTDTQYFGPGTRLTVL.

A remark on this clonotype: This may come from a read error, since a much larger clone is one base off. The gene calls are TRBV20-1 and TRBJ2-7, with D hard to call. CDR3 size: 13 residues. V was shortened by 3 bases and J by 2 bases, with 11 bases between the two germline ends. In germline, CDR1 is DFQATT, CDR2 SNEGSKA (reference sequence). The DNA for the CDR3 is TGCAGTGCTAGCAGAGTGTATACCTACGAGCAGTACTTC. Encoded protein: CSASRVYTYEQYF.

This clonotype was seen repeatedly, ten times or more. Sequence at one end of the junction differs from germline and may be a read error. This sequence joins TRBV7-8 and TRBJ2-1, with 10 bases aligning to TRBD2. CDR1 and CDR2 from the germline V gene are SGHVS and FQNEAQ. This CDR3 spans 14 amino acids. CDR3 in DNA: TGTGCCAGCAACCCGGGACTAGCGAATGATGAGAAGTTCTTC. Protein: CASNPGLANDEKFF.

This clonotype was detected ten times or more. In DNA, the CDR3 is TGTGCCAGCAGCTTAGTAGATACGCAGTATTTT. Translated, it gives CASSLVDTQYF. The rearrangement uses TRBV7-2 and TRBJ2-3; D is unclear. The CDR3 runs 11 residues. Germline V gene data show CDR1 as SGHTA and CDR2 as FQGNSA. Trimming shortened V by 1 base and J by 5 bases, and 1 base separated the two germline ends. The full variable domain, rest sourced from reference TRBV7-2 and TRBJ2-3, is GAGVSQSPSNKVTEKGKDVELRCDPISGHTALYWYRQSLGQGLEFLIYFQGNSAPDKSGLPSDRFSAERTGGSVSTLTIQRTQQEDSAVYLCASSLVDTQYFGPGTRLTVL.

This clonotype has only a few counts. The J gene is TRBJ2-2, the V gene TRBV29-1, with 11 nucleotides matching TRBD1. The J segment lost 5 bases and the V segment lost 8 bases, leaving 4 bases of the junction unmatched. This CDR3 region has 13 residues. CDR1 is SQVTM, CDR2 ANQGSEA, per germline. CDR3 nucleotides: TGCAGCACTCGGGACAGGGGGACCGGGGAGCTGTTTTTT. Its protein is CSTRDRGTGELFF.

This clonotype was seen more than once but under ten times. This sequence joins TRBV20-1 and TRBJ2-7; possible D gene TRBD2, 5 bases. Trimming took off 6 bases at V and 6 bases at J, with 24 bases between the two ends. Germline loops: CDR1 DFQATT, CDR2 SNEGSKA (reference sequence). The CDR3 has 15 amino acids. CDR3 in DNA: TGCAGTGCGGGAGCAGACCGACGAGGCTCCAGCGAGCAGTACTTC. This codes for CSAGADRRGSSEQYF.

The chain has TRBV5-1 and TRBJ1-5; D uncertain. Germline-derived CDR1 and CDR2 are SGHRS and YFSETQ. The CDR3 consists of 13 residues. The germline V and J ends were trimmed by 2 bases and 1 base, with 4 bases remaining between them. In nucleotides, the CDR3 is TGCGCCAGCAGCTTATACAGCAATCAGCCCCAGCATTTT. Translating gives CASSLYSNQPQHF.

This clonotype was seen a handful of times. The chain joins TRBV20-1 to TRBJ2-5; 8 bases line up with TRBD1. CDR3 size: 12 residues. Germline V CDR1 and CDR2: DFQATT, SNEGSKA (reference sequence). The J segment lost 5 bases and the V segment lost 4 bases, leaving 3 bases of the junction unmatched. In DNA form, the CDR3 reads TGCAGTGCTAACAGGGGGATCGAGACCCAGTACTTC. It encodes CSANRGIETQYF.

This clonotype has a count of ten or more. This sequence joins TRBV4-1 and TRBJ2-5; D is ambiguous. Germline assignment: CDR1 MGHRA and CDR2 YSYEKL. Trimming took off 0 bases at V and 11 bases at J, with 10 bases between the two ends. The CDR3 length is 12 residues. The chain's CDR3 is CASSQDVGQQYF. The CDR3, as DNA: TGCGCCAGCAGCCAAGATGTAGGCCAACAGTACTTC.

This clonotype has a count of ten or more. This chain joins TRBV28 and TRBJ1-4, with unresolved D. There are 17 residues in the CDR3. CDR1 is MDHEN, CDR2 SYDVKM, per germline. With 2 bases removed from V and 8 bases from J, the gap between germline ends came to 21 bases. The CDR3 region is CASSLGSEHFTREKLFF. For the CDR3, the DNA is TGTGCCAGCAGTTTAGGCTCGGAACATTTTACAAGGGAAAAACTGTTTTTT.

This clonotype was recorded a few times. The rearrangement links TRBV12-5 to TRBJ2-1; D is ambiguous. Trimming pared 5 bases from V and 5 bases from J, leaving 7 bases between. This CDR3 spans 12 amino acids. Germline V gene sequence: CDR1 LGHNT, CDR2 FRNRAP. The DNA of the CDR3 is TGTGCTAGTGGTATAGGGCACAATGAGCAGTTCTTC. Translating gives CASGIGHNEQFF.

A few counts support this clonotype. The V and J genes are TRBV29-1 and TRBJ2-5; D is unresolved. Trimming shortened V by 7 bases and J by 0 bases, and 15 bases separated the two germline ends. The CDR3 sequence is 14 residues long. The germline CDR1 and CDR2 sequences are SQVTM and ANQGSEA. Here the CDR3 reads CSAVPVADQETQYF. The CDR3 DNA follows: TGCAGCGCCGTCCCAGTGGCGGACCAAGAGACCCAGTACTTC.

With respect to this clonotype: A much larger clone sits a single nucleotide away, making a read error possible. V usage is TRBV11-3 and J usage is TRBJ2-1; 8 bases line up with TRBD2. CDR1 and CDR2 (germline): SGHNT, YENEEA. The trim removed 5 bases at V and 10 bases at J, leaving 16 bases unmatched. The CDR3 is 16 amino acids. The CDR3 region is CASSPFGGAGSVEQFF. CDR3 nucleotides: TGTGCCAGCAGCCCCTTCGGGGGGGCCGGCAGCGTAGAGCAGTTCTTC. Together with reference TRBV11-3 and TRBJ2-1, the CDR3 gives the full variable domain: EAGVVQSPRYKIIEKKQPVAFWCNPISGHNTLYWYLQNLGQGPELLIRYENEEAVDDSQLPKDRFSAERLKGVDSTLKIQPAELGDSAVYLCASSPFGGAGSVEQFFGPGTRLTVL.

CDR3 in amino acids: CASSELSGQNNSPLHF. Written as DNA, the CDR3 is TGTGCCAGCAGTGAACTTTCGGGACAGAATAATTCACCCCTCCACTTT. The rearrangement links TRBV6-1 to TRBJ1-6; TRBD1 matches at 7 bases. Per the germline V gene, CDR1 is MNHNS and CDR2 is SASEGT. J gave up 5 bases and V 2 bases, and 6 bases lay outside the gene matches. This CDR3 region has 16 residues.